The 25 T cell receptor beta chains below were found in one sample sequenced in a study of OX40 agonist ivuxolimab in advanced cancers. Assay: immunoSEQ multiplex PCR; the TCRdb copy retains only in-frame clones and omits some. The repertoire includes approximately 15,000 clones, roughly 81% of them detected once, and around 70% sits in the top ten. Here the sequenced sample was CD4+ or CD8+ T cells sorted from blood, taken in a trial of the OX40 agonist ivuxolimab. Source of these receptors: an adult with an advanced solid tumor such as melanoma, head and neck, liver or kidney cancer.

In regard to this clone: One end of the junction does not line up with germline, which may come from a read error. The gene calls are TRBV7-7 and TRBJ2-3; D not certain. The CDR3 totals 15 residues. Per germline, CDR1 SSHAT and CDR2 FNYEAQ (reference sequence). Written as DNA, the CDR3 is TGTGCTAGCAGCTTAGGCGGAGCTAGCACAGATACGCAGTATTTT. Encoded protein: CASSLGGASTDTQYF.

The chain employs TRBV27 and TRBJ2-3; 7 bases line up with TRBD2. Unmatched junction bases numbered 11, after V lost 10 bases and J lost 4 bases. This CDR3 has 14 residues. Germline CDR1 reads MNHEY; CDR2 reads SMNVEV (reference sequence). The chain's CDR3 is CATLSGTKPDTQYF. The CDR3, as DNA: TGTGCCACCTTAAGCGGGACGAAGCCAGATACGCAGTATTTT.

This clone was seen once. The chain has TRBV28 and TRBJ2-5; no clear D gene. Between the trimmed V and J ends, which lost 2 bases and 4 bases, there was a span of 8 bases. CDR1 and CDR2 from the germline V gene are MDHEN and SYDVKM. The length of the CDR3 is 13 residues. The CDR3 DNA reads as TGTGCCAGCAGTTTACAGGATTTAGAGACCCAGTACTTC. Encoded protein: CASSLQDLETQYF. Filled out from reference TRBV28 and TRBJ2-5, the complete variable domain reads DVKVTQSSRYLVKRTGEKVFLECVQDMDHENMFWYRQDPGLGLRLIYFSYDVKMKEKGDIPEGYSVSREKKERFSLILESASTNQTSMYLCASSLQDLETQYFGPGTRLLVL.

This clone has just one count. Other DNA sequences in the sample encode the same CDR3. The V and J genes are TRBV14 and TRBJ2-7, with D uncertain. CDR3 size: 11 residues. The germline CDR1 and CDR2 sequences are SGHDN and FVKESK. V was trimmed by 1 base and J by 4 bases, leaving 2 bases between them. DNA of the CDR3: TGTGCCAGCAGCCAAGGGTACGAGCAGTACTTC. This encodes CASSQGYEQYF.

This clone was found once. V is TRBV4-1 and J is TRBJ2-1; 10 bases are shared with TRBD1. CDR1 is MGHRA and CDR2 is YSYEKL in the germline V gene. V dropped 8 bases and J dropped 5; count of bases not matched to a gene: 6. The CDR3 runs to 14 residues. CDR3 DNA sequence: TGCGCCAGCCGCCTCGGGACAGGGGACAATGAGCAGTTCTTC. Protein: CASRLGTGDNEQFF.

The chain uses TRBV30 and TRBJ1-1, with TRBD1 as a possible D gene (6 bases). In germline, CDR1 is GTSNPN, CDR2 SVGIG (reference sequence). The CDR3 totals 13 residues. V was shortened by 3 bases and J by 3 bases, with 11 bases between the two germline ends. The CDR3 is CAWRNPGDTEAFF. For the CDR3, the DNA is TGTGCCTGGAGGAATCCAGGGGACACTGAAGCTTTCTTT. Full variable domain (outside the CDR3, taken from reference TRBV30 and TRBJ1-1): SQTIHQWPATLVQPVGSPLSLECTVEGTSNPNLYWYRQAAGRGLQLLFYSVGIGQISSEVPQNLSASRPQDRQFILSSKKLLLSDSGFYLCAWRNPGDTEAFFGQGTRLTVV.

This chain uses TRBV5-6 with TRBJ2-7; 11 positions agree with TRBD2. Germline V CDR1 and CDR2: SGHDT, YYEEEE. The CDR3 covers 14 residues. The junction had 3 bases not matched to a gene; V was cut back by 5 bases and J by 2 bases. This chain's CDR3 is CASRGTSGPYEQYF. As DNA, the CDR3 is TGTGCCAGCAGAGGGACTAGCGGCCCCTACGAGCAGTACTTC.

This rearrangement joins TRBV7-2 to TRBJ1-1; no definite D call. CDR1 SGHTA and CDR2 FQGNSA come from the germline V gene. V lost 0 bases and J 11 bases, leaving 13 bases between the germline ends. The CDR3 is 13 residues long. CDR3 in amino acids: CASSLAWGSEAFF. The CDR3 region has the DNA TGTGCCAGCAGCTTAGCGTGGGGTTCCGAGGCTTTCTTT.

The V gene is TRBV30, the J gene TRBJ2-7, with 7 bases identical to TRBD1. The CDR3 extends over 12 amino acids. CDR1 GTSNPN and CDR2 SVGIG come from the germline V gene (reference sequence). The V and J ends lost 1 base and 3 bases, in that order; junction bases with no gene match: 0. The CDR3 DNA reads TGTGCCTGGAGTGGGGACAGCTACGAGCAGTACTTC. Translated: CAWSGDSYEQYF.

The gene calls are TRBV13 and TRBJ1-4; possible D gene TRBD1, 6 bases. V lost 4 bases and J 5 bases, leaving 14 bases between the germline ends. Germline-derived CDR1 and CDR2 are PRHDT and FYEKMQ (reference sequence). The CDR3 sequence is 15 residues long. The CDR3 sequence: CASSSLGGENEKLFF. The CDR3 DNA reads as TGTGCCAGCAGCTCCCTAGGGGGGGAGAATGAAAAACTGTTTTTT.

DNA for the CDR3: TGTGCCAGCAGCCCTAGCGTTCGAGAGACCCAGTACTTC. Translated, it gives CASSPSVRETQYF. The chain joins TRBV6-5 to TRBJ2-5; D perhaps matches TRBD2 (6 bases). This CDR3 comprises 13 residues. V was clipped by 6 bases and J by 4 bases, with 12 bases between them. Germline CDR1 MNHEY, CDR2 SVGAGI.

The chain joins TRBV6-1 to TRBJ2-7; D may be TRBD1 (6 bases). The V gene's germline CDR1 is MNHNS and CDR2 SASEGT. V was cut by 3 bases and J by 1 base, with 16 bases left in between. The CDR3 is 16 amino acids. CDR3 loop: CASSDPLTGWSYEQYF. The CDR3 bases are TGTGCCAGCAGTGACCCACTGACAGGTTGGTCCTACGAGCAGTACTTC.

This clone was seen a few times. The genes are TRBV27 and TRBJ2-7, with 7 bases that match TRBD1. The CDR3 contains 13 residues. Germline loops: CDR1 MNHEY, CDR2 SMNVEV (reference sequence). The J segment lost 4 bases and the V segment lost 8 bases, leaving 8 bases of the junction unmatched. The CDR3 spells CASSVGTVYEQYF. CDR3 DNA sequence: TGTGCCAGCTCAGTCGGGACAGTTTACGAGCAGTACTTC.

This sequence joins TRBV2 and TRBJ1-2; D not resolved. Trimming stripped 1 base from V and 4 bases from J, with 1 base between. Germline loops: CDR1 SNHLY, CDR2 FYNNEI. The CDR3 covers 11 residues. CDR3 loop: CASSEGYGYTF. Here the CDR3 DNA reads TGTGCCAGCAGTGAAGGCTATGGCTACACCTTC.

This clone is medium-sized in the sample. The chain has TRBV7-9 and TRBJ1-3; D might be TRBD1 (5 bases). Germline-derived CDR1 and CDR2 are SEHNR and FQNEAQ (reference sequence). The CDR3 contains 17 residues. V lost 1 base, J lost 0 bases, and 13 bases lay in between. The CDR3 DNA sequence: TGTGCCAGCAGCTTAGTGGTCGCGGGGCTCTCTGGAAACACCATATATTTT. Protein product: CASSLVVAGLSGNTIYF.

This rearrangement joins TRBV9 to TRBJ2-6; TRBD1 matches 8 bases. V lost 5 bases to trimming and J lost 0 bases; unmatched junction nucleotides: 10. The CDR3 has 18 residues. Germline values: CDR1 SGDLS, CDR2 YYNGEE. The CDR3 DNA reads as TGTGCCAGCAGGCGGGCGGGACAGGAAACCTCTGGGGCCAACGTCCTGACTTTC. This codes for CASRRAGQETSGANVLTF. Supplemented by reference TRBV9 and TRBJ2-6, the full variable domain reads DSGVTQTPKHLITATGQRVTLRCSPRSGDLSVYWYQQSLDQGLQFLIQYYNGEERAKGNILERFSAQQFPDLHSELNLSSLELGDSALYFCASRRAGQETSGANVLTFGAGSRLTVL.

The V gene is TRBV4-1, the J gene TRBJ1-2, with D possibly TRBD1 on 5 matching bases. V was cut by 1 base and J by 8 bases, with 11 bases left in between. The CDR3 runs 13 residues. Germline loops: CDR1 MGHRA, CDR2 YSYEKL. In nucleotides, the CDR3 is TGCGCCAGCAGCCAAGCAGCAGGGTTAGGCTACACCTTC. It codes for CASSQAAGLGYTF.

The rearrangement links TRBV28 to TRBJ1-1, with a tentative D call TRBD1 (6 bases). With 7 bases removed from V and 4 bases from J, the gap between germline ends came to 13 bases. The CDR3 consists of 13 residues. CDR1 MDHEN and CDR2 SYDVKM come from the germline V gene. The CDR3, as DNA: TGTGCCAGCAACCTACAGGGTCTCACTGAAGCTTTCTTT. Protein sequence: CASNLQGLTEAFF. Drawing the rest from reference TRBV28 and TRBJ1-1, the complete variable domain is DVKVTQSSRYLVKRTGEKVFLECVQDMDHENMFWYRQDPGLGLRLIYFSYDVKMKEKGDIPEGYSVSREKKERFSLILESASTNQTSMYLCASNLQGLTEAFFGQGTRLTVV.

Written as DNA, the CDR3 is TGTGCCAGCAGTTACCGGGCTCCTGGGGCAAAACTGTTTTTT. This gives the protein CASSYRAPGAKLFF. The V and J genes are TRBV6-5 and TRBJ1-4, with a tentative D call TRBD1 (5 bases). Trimming took 2 bases from V and 10 from J, leaving 14 bases between them. Germline CDR1 MNHEY, CDR2 SVGAGI. This CDR3 comprises 14 residues.

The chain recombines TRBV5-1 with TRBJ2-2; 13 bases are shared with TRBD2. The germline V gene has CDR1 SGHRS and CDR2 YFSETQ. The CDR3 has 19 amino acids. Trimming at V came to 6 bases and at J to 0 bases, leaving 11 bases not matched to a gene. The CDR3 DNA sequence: TGCGCCAGCACCAGACCCGGACTAGCGGGAGCTCCGAACACCGGGGAGCTGTTTTTT. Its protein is CASTRPGLAGAPNTGELFF.

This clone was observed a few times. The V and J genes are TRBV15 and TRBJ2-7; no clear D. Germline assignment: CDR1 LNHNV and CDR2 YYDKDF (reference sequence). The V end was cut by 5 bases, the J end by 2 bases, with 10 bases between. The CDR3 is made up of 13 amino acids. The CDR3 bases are TGTGCCACCAGCCCGTTCAGGCCCTACGAGCAGTACTTC. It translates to CATSPFRPYEQYF.

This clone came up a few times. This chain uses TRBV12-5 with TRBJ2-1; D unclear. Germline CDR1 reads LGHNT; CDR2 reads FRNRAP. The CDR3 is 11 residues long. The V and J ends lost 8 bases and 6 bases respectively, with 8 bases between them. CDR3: CASSLSNEQFF. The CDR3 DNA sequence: TGTGCTAGTAGCCTAAGCAATGAGCAGTTCTTC.

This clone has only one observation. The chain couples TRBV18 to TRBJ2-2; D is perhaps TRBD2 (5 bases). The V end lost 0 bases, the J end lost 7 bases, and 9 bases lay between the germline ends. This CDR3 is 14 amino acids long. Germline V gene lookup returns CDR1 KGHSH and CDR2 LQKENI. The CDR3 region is CASSPPDGIGELFF. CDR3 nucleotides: TGTGCCAGCTCACCACCAGACGGGATCGGGGAGCTGTTTTTT.

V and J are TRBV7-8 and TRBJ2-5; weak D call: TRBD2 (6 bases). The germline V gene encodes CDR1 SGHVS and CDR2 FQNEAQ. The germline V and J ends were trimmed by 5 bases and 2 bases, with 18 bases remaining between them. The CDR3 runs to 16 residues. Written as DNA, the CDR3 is TGTGCCAGCAGCACCAGAATCGGGACTCCTCAAGAGACCCAGTACTTC. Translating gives CASSTRIGTPQETQYF.

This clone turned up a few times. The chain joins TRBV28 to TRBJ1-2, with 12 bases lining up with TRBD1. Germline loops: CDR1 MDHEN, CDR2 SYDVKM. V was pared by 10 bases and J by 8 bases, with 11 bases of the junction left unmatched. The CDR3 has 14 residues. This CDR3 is CATRTGTGGYGYTF. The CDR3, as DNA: TGTGCCACCCGAACCGGGACAGGGGGCTACGGCTACACCTTC.